The clone carrying this T cell receptor beta chain has a handful of counts. The antigen is undetermined. Some clones are missing from TCRdb's copy, which holds only in-frame ones; the method was immunoSEQ multiplex PCR. Seen here are around 310,000 clones, about 80% observed once, and the top ten hold over 6.5%. Genomic DNA in an amount of approximately 2 micrograms was extracted from cryopreserved PBMCs and used for the preparation of TCR beta libraries. This CDR3 contains 15 residues. Per germline, CDR1 SEHNR and CDR2 FQNEAQ (reference sequence). V was clipped by 4 bases and J by 6 bases; unmatched bases: 9. This sample is drawn from a study of cytotoxic CD8 clonotypes in ibrutinib-treated CLL. Overall study findings and caveats: Measured clonality at baseline was greater than in age-matched healthy donors and tracked with circulating CD8+ T-cell counts. There were few public clonotypes, and on treatment they contracted or stayed stable. At progression, clonality fell back toward baseline after rising at ibrutinib response.

This clonotype originated in a human donor with chronic lymphocytic leukemia. The rearrangement links TRBV7-9 to TRBJ2-7; 10 nucleotides match TRBD2. The sample was PBMCs, taken before ibrutinib treatment. CDR3 in DNA: TGTGCCAGCAGCTCCAAAGCGGGAGGGCCGATCGAGCAGTACTTC. Its protein is CASSSKAGGPIEQYF.